Presented here are 25 T cell receptor beta chains from one specimen sequenced in a study of identical twins. TCRdb reprocessed the 5' RACE reads with MiXCR, giving one entry per CDR3 protein. The sample carries about 530,000 distinct CDR3 sequences, 13% to 15% recorded once. This sample was also put to use in a study of yellow fever vaccine responses in identical twins.

Sequences were obtained from CD4+ T cells sorted from blood. The receptors come from a woman younger than 35 in good health.

The chain carries TRBV28 and TRBJ2-3, with D perhaps assigned TRBD1 or TRBD2 (5 bases each). The CDR3 runs 16 residues. The germline V gene has CDR1 MDHEN and CDR2 SYDVKM. Trimming cost V 3 bases and J 4 bases, with 17 bases left between them. CDR3 in amino acids: CASSLHGTGVSDTQYF. For the CDR3, the DNA is TGTGCCAGCAGTTTGCACGGGACCGGGGTATCAGATACGCAGTATTTT.

The chain employs TRBV6-5 and TRBJ2-3; 10 bases agree with TRBD2. V trimming: 1 base; J trimming: 5 bases; junction bases outside the gene matches: 9. The CDR3 extends over 17 amino acids. Germline CDR1 and CDR2: MNHEY and SVGAGI. In DNA, the CDR3 is TGTGCCAGCAGTTACTGGGGGGCTAGCGGGAGTGGAGATACGCAGTATTTT. Amino acids: CASSYWGASGSGDTQYF.

This clonotype was counted only a few times. The V and J genes are TRBV10-2 and TRBJ2-3, with 8 bases that match TRBD2. Losses at the gene ends were 6 bases for V and 2 bases for J; bases not matched to a gene: 13. Germline CDR1 is WSHSY and CDR2 is SAAADI. This CDR3 has 17 residues. In DNA, the CDR3 is TGCGCCAGCAGCGCCGATACCCTAGCGGGTTACACAGATACGCAGTATTTT. This encodes CASSADTLAGYTDTQYF.

This clonotype was found a few times. The V and J genes are TRBV7-9 and TRBJ2-5; 9 bases agree with TRBD2. The germline CDR1 and CDR2 sequences are SEHNR and FQNEAQ (reference sequence). The CDR3 length is 15 residues. With 5 bases clipped from V and 5 bases from J, the junction kept 9 bases outside the gene matches. The CDR3 DNA reads as TGTGCCAGCAGCCCCCGACTAGCGGAGGGGGAGACCCAGTACTTC. This encodes CASSPRLAEGETQYF.

The V and J genes are TRBV10-3 and TRBJ2-3; D is perhaps TRBD2 (5 bases). Germline V gene lookup returns CDR1 ENHRY and CDR2 SYGVKD. The CDR3 sequence is 14 residues long. V lost 2 bases to trimming and J lost 3 bases, with 9 bases between them. In nucleotides, the CDR3 is TGTGCCATCAGTGAGGGAAGAGGGACAGATACGCAGTATTTT. Residues: CAISEGRGTDTQYF.

In this sample, this clonotype turned up a few times. The rearrangement uses TRBV20-1 and TRBJ2-1; D unclear. Germline loops: CDR1 DFQATT, CDR2 SNEGSKA (reference sequence). The CDR3 covers 15 residues. V shed 6 bases and J shed 2 bases, with 17 bases lying between them. The CDR3 region is CSAPRAEHPYNEQFF. The CDR3 DNA follows: TGCAGTGCCCCCCGGGCGGAACACCCCTACAATGAGCAGTTCTTC.

V and J are TRBV6-6 and TRBJ1-1; unclear D gene. CDR1 is MNHNY, CDR2 SVGAGI, per germline (reference sequence). The CDR3 extends over 12 amino acids. The V end was cut by 7 bases, the J end by 6 bases, with 12 bases between. CDR3 loop: CASMGTLPEAFF. In DNA form, the CDR3 reads TGTGCCAGCATGGGAACATTACCTGAAGCTTTCTTT.

This clonotype was detected only a few times. This chain uses TRBV18 with TRBJ2-5; D unclear. Germline loops: CDR1 KGHSH, CDR2 LQKENI. The V end was cut by 2 bases, the J end by 4 bases, with 8 bases between. The CDR3 totals 13 residues. The CDR3 DNA follows: TGTGCCAGCTCACCATCAGAGATAGAGACCCAGTACTTC. Its translation: CASSPSEIETQYF.

This clonotype came up a few times. The chain uses TRBV18 and TRBJ1-1; 7 nucleotides match TRBD1. The V segment lost 10 bases and the J segment 3 bases; nucleotides outside the gene matches: 5. CDR3 length: 12 residues. CDR1 is KGHSH and CDR2 is LQKENI in the germline V gene. CDR3 sequence (DNA): TGTGCCACCCGCACAGGGGACACTGAAGCTTTCTTT. Protein product: CATRTGDTEAFF.

The chain recombines TRBV11-2 with TRBJ2-2, with 11 bases aligning to TRBD2. V was pared by 1 base and J by 5 bases, with 6 bases of the junction left unmatched. The CDR3 length is 17 residues. CDR1 SGHAT and CDR2 FQNNGV come from the germline V gene. CDR3 nucleotide sequence: TGTGCCAGCAGCTTAGGCACTAGCGGGAGTTTAACCGGGGAGCTGTTTTTT. It is translated as CASSLGTSGSLTGELFF.

This clonotype was observed a handful of times. The chain combines TRBV12-3 or TRBV12-4 with TRBJ1-5, with 10 nucleotides matching TRBD1. The CDR3 extends over 17 amino acids. Trimming cost V 1 base and J 5 bases; bases outside gene matches: 8. This chain's CDR3 is CASSLGSGTGVYQPQHF. The CDR3 region has the DNA TGTGCCAGCAGTTTAGGTTCCGGGACAGGGGTATATCAGCCCCAGCATTTT.

V and J are TRBV11-2 and TRBJ2-5; D not resolved. The V end was cut by 1 base, the J end by 2 bases, with 8 bases between. This CDR3 contains 14 residues. Per the germline V gene, CDR1 is SGHAT and CDR2 is FQNNGV. The CDR3, as DNA: TGTGCCAGCAGCTTAGCGCCACGACAAGAGACCCAGTACTTC. Its translation is CASSLAPRQETQYF.

The chain employs TRBV5-1 and TRBJ2-1; 10 bases are shared with TRBD2. The CDR3 is made up of 17 amino acids. Germline loops: CDR1 SGHRS, CDR2 YFSETQ. The J segment lost 5 bases and the V segment lost 1 base, leaving 9 bases of the junction unmatched. CDR3 DNA: TGCGCCAGCAGCTTGACTCGAGCGGGGGGGGTCAACAATGAGCAGTTCTTC. This codes for CASSLTRAGGVNNEQFF.

This clonotype has just a few counts. The rearrangement links TRBV4-1 to TRBJ2-7; 11 nucleotides match TRBD1. This CDR3 region has 15 residues. Trimming at V came to 4 bases and at J to 3 bases, leaving 5 bases not matched to a gene. The germline CDR1 and CDR2 sequences are MGHRA and YSYEKL. This chain's CDR3 is CASSPGQGENYEQYV. The CDR3 nucleotides read TGCGCCAGCAGCCCGGGACAGGGGGAAAACTACGAGCAGTACGTC.

This clonotype has just a few counts. The V call is TRBV29-1, the J call TRBJ1-2; 7 bases match TRBD1. The CDR3 covers 15 residues. The V and J ends lost 1 base and 3 bases, in that order; junction bases with no gene match: 8. The germline gives CDR1 SQVTM, CDR2 ANQGSEA. The CDR3 sequence is CSVEVVDREYYGYTF. Written as DNA, the CDR3 is TGCAGCGTTGAAGTTGTAGACAGGGAGTACTATGGCTACACCTTC.

V gene TRBV28 combines with J gene TRBJ2-4; possibly TRBD1 or TRBD2 for D (5 bases each). The V end lost 3 bases, the J end lost 3 bases, and 12 bases lay between the germline ends. The CDR3 length is 15 residues. Germline loops: CDR1 MDHEN, CDR2 SYDVKM. CDR3: CASSFPGAYKNIQYF. CDR3 nucleotides: TGTGCCAGCAGTTTCCCCGGGGCCTACAAAAACATTCAGTACTTC.

This clonotype was observed a handful of times. The chain is built from TRBV12-3 or TRBV12-4 and TRBJ1-1, with a weak D call TRBD1 (6 bases). Trimming removed 7 bases at V and 8 bases at J, with 14 bases between. The CDR3 totals 12 residues. The CDR3 loop reads CASTPGHREAFF. As DNA, the CDR3 is TGTGCCAGCACCCCGGGACATAGAGAAGCTTTCTTT.

In this sample, this clonotype turned up many times. The CDR3 is CASSLADRNQPQHF. DNA of the CDR3: TGTGCCAGCAGCTTAGCGGACAGAAATCAGCCCCAGCATTTT. The chain combines TRBV7-9 with TRBJ1-5, with a possible D match to TRBD1 (6 bases). Trimming cost V 0 bases and J 4 bases, with 7 bases left between them. CDR1 is SEHNR and CDR2 is FQNEAQ in the germline V gene (reference sequence). The CDR3 covers 14 residues.

This clonotype was counted many times. The V and J genes are TRBV29-1 and TRBJ1-1, with a tentative D call TRBD1 (6 bases). CDR1 and CDR2 (germline): SQVTM, ANQGSEA. The CDR3 length is 13 residues. V gave up 4 bases and J gave up 2 bases, with 11 bases separating them. CDR3 sequence (DNA): TGCAGCGTTGGAGGGGGGGGAAACACTGAAGCTTTCTTT. This encodes CSVGGGGNTEAFF. The full variable domain, its missing parts supplied by reference TRBV29-1 and TRBJ1-1, is SAVISQKPSRDICQRGTSLTIQCQVDSQVTMMFWYRQQPGQSLTLIATANQGSEATYESGFVIDKFPISRPNLTFSTLTVSNMSPEDSSIYLCSVGGGGNTEAFFGQGTRLTVV.

A few counts support this clonotype. The chain carries TRBV7-8 and TRBJ2-2, with TRBD1 matching 7 bases. V dropped 5 bases and J dropped 6; count of bases not matched to a gene: 3. The CDR3 contains 13 residues. Germline assignment: CDR1 SGHVS and CDR2 FQNEAQ. In nucleotides, the CDR3 is TGTGCCAGCAGCGCCACAGGGGCCGGGGAGCTGTTTTTT. This encodes CASSATGAGELFF.

The sample holds a few counts of this clonotype. The rearrangement uses TRBV20-1 and TRBJ2-6, with D maybe TRBD1 (6 bases). The length of the CDR3 is 14 residues. V lost 4 bases and J 1 base, leaving 8 bases between the germline ends. CDR1 and CDR2 (germline): DFQATT, SNEGSKA (reference sequence). The CDR3 loop is CSANRVSGANVLTF. For the CDR3, the DNA is TGCAGTGCTAACAGGGTTTCTGGGGCCAACGTCCTGACTTTC.

The chain links TRBV6-1 to TRBJ2-7, with D perhaps matching TRBD1 or TRBD2 (5 bases each). The germline V gene has CDR1 MNHNS and CDR2 SASEGT. With 3 bases removed from V and 3 bases from J, the gap between germline ends came to 15 bases. This CDR3 region has 15 residues. CDR3 residues: CASSDRVGAGYEQYF. The CDR3 DNA follows: TGTGCCAGCAGTGACAGGGTGGGAGCCGGCTACGAGCAGTACTTC.

In this sample, this clonotype turned up a few times. The chain carries TRBV11-3 and TRBJ2-1; a weak D match, TRBD1 (5 bases). The length of the CDR3 is 15 residues. V was pared by 1 base and J by 7 bases, with 14 bases between. Germline loops: CDR1 SGHNT, CDR2 YENEEA. The CDR3 spells CASSLAQGSVNEQFF. In nucleotides, the CDR3 is TGTGCCAGCAGCTTAGCTCAGGGTTCGGTTAATGAGCAGTTCTTC.

Many counts were recorded for this clonotype. The chain links TRBV29-1 to TRBJ2-7; D unresolved. This CDR3 comprises 11 residues. Trimming pared 4 bases from V and 3 bases from J, leaving 7 bases between. The germline V gene encodes CDR1 SQVTM and CDR2 ANQGSEA. DNA for the CDR3: TGCAGCGTTGGGGGTGACTACGAGCAGTACTTC. It specifies CSVGGDYEQYF.

In this sample, this clonotype turned up a few times. This chain connects TRBV4-1 to TRBJ2-6, with TRBD1 matching over 7 bases. The CDR3 covers 14 residues. The germline CDR1 and CDR2 sequences are MGHRA and YSYEKL. The trim removed 7 bases at V and 2 bases at J, leaving 2 bases unmatched. The CDR3 coding sequence is TGCGCCAGCAAAACAGGGGCTGGGGCCAACGTCCTGACTTTC. Translating it yields CASKTGAGANVLTF.